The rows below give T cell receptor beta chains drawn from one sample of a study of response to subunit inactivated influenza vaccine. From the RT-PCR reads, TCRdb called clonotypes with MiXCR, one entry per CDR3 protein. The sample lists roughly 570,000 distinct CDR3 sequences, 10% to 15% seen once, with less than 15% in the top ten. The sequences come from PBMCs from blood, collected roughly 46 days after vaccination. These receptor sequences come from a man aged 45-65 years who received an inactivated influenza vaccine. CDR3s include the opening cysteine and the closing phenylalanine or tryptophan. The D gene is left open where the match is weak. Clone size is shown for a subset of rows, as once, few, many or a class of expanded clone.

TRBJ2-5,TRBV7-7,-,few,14,CASSNRRSGETQYF,TGTGCTAGCAGCAACCGGCGGTCGGGGGAGACCCAGTACTTC
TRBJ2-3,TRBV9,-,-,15,CASSVGGAHTDTQYF,TGTGCCAGCAGCGTTGGGGGGGCGCACACAGATACGCAGTATTTT
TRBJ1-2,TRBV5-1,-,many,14,CASSLAGQNYGYTF,TGCGCCAGCAGCTTGGCAGGTCAAAACTATGGCTACACCTTC
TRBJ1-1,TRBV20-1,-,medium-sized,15,CSARATEGVGTEAFF,TGCAGTGCTAGAGCGACTGAGGGGGTAGGCACTGAAGCTTTCTTT
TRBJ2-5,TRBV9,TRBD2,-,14,CASSTWGGGETQYF,TGTGCCAGCAGCACCTGGGGGGGTGGGGAGACCCAGTACTTC
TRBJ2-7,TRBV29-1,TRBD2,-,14,CSVGTVAGDYEQYF,TGCAGCGTTGGGACGGTAGCGGGAGATTACGAGCAGTACTTC
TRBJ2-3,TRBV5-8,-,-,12,CASGRVTDTQYF,TGTGCCAGCGGTCGGGTCACAGATACGCAGTATTTT
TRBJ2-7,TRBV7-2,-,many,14,CASSLAQQSYEQYF,TGTGCCAGCAGCTTAGCGCAACAGAGCTACGAGCAGTACTTC
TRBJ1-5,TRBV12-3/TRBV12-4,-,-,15,CASSLGGGNGQPQHF,TGTGCCAGCAGTTTAGGGGGAGGGAACGGCCAGCCCCAGCATTTT
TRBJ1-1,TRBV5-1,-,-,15,CASSLGGFFDSEAFF,TGCGCCAGCAGCTTGGGGGGCTTCTTTGACTCTGAAGCTTTCTTT
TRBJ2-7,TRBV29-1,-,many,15,CSVELRGASPDEQYF,TGCAGCGTTGAACTGAGGGGCGCCTCTCCGGACGAGCAGTACTTC
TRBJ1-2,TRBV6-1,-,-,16,CASRRGVGGRLYGYTF,TGTGCCAGCAGAAGGGGGGTTGGGGGCCGTCTCTATGGCTACACCTTC
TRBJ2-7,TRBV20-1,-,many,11,CSADSTYEQYF,TGCAGTGCCGACAGTACCTACGAGCAGTACTTC
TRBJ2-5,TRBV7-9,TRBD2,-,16,CASSFGLAGPQETQYF,TGTGCCAGCAGCTTCGGACTAGCGGGACCACAAGAGACCCAGTACTTC
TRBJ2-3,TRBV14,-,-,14,CASSKVGGPGPQYF,TGTGCCAGCAGCAAAGTCGGGGGCCCCGGACCGCAGTATTTT
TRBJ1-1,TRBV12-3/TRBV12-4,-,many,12,CATTLMNTEAFF,TGTGCCACGACCCTTATGAACACTGAAGCTTTCTTT
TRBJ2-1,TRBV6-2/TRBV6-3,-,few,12,CASSLRLHEQFF,TGTGCCAGCAGTCTGAGGTTACATGAGCAGTTCTTC
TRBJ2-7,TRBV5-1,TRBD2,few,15,CASSPEAGSLYEQYF,TGCGCCAGCAGCCCCGAAGCGGGGAGCCTCTACGAGCAGTACTTC
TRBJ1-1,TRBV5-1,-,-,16,CASSLEGRTMNTEAFF,TGCGCCAGCAGCTTGGAGGGGCGGACAATGAACACTGAAGCTTTCTTT